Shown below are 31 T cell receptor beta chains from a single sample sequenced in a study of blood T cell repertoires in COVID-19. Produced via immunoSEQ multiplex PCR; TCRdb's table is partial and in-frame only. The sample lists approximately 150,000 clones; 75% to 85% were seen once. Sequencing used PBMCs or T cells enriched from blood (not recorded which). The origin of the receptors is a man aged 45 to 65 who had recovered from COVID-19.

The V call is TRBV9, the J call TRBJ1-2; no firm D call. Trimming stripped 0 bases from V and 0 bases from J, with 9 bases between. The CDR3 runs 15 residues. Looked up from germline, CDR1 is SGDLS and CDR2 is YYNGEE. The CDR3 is CASSVGDTSNYGYTF. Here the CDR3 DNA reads TGTGCCAGCAGCGTAGGTGACACCTCTAACTATGGCTACACCTTC.

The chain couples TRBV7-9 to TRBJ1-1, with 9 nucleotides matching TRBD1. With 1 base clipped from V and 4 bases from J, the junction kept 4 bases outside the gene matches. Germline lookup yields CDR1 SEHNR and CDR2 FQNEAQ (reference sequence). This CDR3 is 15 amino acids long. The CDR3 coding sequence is TGTGCCAGCAGCTTAGGGGGACAGGGTCGCACTGAAGCTTTCTTT. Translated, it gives CASSLGGQGRTEAFF.

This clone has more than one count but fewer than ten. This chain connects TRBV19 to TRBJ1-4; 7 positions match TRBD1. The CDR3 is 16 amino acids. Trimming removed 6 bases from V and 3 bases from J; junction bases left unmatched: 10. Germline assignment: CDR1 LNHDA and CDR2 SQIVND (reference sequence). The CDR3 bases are TGTGCCAGTAGCAGCCCTCCGGGACAGCCTAATGAAAAACTGTTTTTT. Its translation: CASSSPPGQPNEKLFF.

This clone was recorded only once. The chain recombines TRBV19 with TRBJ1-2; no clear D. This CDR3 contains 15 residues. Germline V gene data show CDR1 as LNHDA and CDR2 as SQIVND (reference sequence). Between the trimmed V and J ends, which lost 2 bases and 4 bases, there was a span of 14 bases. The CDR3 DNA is TGTGCCAGTAGTATATTTCGGGAACACGGCTATGGCTACACCTTC. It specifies CASSIFREHGYGYTF.

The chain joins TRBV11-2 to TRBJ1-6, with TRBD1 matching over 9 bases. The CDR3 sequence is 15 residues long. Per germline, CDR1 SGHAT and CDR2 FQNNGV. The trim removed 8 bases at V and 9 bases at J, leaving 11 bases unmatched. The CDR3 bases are TGTGCCAGCCGGGACAGGGAGCGGTGGGGTTCACCCCTCCACTTT. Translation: CASRDRERWGSPLHF.

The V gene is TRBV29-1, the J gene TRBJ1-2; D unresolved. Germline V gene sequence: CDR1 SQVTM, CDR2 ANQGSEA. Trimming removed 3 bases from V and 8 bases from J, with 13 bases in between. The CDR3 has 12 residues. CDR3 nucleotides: TGCAGCGTTGAGAGGCCACCCCTCGGCTACACCTTC. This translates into CSVERPPLGYTF.

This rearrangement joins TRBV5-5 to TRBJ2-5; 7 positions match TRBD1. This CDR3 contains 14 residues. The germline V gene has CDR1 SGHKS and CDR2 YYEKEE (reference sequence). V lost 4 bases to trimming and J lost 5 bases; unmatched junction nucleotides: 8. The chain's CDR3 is CASSTTGSVETQYF. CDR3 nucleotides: TGTGCCAGCAGCACGACAGGGTCTGTGGAGACCCAGTACTTC.

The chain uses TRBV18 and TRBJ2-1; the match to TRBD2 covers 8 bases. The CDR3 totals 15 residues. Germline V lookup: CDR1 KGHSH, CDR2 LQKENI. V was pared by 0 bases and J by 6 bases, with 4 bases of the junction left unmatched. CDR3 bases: TGTGCCAGCTCACCACCGGCGGGGGGCGGCAATGAGCAGTTCTTC. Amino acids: CASSPPAGGGNEQFF.

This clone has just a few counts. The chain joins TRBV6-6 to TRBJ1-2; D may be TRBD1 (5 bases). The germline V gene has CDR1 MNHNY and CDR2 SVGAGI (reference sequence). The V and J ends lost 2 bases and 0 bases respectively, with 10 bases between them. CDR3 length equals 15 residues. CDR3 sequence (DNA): TGTGCCAGCAGTTACGGGGCCAACTCTAACTATGGCTACACCTTC. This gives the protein CASSYGANSNYGYTF.

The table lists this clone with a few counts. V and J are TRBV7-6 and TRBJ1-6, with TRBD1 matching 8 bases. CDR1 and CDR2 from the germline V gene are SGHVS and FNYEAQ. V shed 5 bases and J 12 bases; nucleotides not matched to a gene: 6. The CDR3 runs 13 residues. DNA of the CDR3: TGTGCCAGCAGCCCGGGACAGGCGAAACCCCTCCACTTT. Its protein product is CASSPGQAKPLHF. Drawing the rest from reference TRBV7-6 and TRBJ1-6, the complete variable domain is GAGVSQSPRYKVTKRGQDVALRCDPISGHVSLYWYRQALGQGPEFLTYFNYEAQQDKSGLPNDRFSAERPEGSISTLTIQRTEQRDSAMYRCASSPGQAKPLHFGNGTRLTVT.

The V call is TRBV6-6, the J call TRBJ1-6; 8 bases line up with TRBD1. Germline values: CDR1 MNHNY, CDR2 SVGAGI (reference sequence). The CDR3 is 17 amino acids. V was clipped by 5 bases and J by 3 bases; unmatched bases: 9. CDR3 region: CASSPGTGKNYNSPLHF. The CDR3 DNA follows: TGTGCCAGCAGTCCAGGGACAGGAAAGAACTATAATTCACCCCTCCACTTT.

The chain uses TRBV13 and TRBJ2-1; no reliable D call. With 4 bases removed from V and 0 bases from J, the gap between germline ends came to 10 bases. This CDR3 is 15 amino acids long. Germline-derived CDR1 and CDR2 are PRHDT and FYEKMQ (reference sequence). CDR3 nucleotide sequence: TGTGCCAGCAGCTCCCGGTCAAGCTCCTACAATGAGCAGTTCTTC. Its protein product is CASSSRSSSYNEQFF.

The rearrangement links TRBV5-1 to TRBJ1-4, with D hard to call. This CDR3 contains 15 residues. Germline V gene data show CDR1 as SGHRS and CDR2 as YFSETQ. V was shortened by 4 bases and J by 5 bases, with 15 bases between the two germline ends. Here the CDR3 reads CASSMGEDYNEKLFF. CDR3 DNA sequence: TGCGCCAGCAGCATGGGCGAGGACTACAATGAAAAACTGTTTTTT.

The CDR3 DNA follows: TGTGCCAGCAGCTTAGATCTGACCGGGGAGCTGTTTTTT. It encodes CASSLDLTGELFF. V usage is TRBV11-2 and J usage is TRBJ2-2; D remains unclear. This CDR3 is built from 13 residues. V was pared by 0 bases and J by 5 bases, with 4 bases between. CDR1 and CDR2 (germline): SGHAT, FQNNGV.

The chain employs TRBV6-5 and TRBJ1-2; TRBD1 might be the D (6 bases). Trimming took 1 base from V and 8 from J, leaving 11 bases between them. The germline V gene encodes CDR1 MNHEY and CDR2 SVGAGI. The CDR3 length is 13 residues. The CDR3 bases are TGTGCCAGCAGTTACTTACAGGGCGAGGGCTACACCTTC. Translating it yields CASSYLQGEGYTF.

In DNA form, the CDR3 reads TGTGCCAGCAGTTACCGGGAGACCCAGTACTTC. Translating it yields CASSYRETQYF. The chain carries TRBV12-3 or TRBV12-4 and TRBJ2-5; D unclear. V was shortened by 4 bases and J by 5 bases, with 5 bases between the two germline ends. CDR3 length equals 11 residues.

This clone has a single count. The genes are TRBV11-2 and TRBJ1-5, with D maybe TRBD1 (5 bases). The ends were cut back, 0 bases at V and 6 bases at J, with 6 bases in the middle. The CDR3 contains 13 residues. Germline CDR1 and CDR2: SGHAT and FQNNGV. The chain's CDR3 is CASSLEGGQPQHF. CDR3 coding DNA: TGTGCCAGCAGCTTAGAGGGGGGTCAGCCCCAGCATTTT.

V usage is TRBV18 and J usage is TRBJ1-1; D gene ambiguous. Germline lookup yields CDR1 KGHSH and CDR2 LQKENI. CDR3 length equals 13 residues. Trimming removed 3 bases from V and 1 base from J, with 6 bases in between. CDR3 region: CASSPRGNTEAFF. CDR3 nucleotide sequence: TGTGCCAGCTCACCGCGGGGGAACACTGAAGCTTTCTTT.

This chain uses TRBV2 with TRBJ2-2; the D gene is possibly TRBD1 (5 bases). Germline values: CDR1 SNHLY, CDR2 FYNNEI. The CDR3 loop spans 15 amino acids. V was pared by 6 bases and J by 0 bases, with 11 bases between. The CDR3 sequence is CASRGVTANTGELFF. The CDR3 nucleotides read TGTGCCAGCAGAGGGGTGACAGCGAACACCGGGGAGCTGTTTTTT.

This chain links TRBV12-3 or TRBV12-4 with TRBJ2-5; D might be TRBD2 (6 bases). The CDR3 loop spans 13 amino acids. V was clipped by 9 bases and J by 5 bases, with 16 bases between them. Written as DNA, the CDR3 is TGTGCCAGTTTCCGGGACTCACCGGAGACCCAGTACTTC. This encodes CASFRDSPETQYF.

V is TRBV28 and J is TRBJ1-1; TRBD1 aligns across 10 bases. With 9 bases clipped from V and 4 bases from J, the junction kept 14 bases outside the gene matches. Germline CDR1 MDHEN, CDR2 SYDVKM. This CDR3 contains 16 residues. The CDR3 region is CASSRWTGGLGTEAFF. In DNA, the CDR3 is TGTGCCAGTAGTAGGTGGACAGGGGGTCTAGGCACTGAAGCTTTCTTT. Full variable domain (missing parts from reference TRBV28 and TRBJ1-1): DVKVTQSSRYLVKRTGEKVFLECVQDMDHENMFWYRQDPGLGLRLIYFSYDVKMKEKGDIPEGYSVSREKKERFSLILESASTNQTSMYLCASSRWTGGLGTEAFFGQGTRLTVV.

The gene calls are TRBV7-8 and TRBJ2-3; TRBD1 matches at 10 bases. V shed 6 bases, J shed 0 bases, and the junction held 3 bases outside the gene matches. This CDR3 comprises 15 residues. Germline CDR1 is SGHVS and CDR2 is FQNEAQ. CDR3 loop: CASRLGQGSTDTQYF. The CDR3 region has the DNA TGTGCCAGCAGACTGGGACAGGGGAGCACAGATACGCAGTATTTT.

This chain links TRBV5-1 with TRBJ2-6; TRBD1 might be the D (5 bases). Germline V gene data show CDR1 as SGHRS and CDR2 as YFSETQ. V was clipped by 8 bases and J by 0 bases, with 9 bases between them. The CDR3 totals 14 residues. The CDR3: CASRTGSGANVLTF. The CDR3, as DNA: TGCGCCAGTAGAACAGGCTCTGGGGCCAACGTCCTGACTTTC. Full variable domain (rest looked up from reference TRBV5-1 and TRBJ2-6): KAGVTQTPRYLIKTRGQQVTLSCSPISGHRSVSWYQQTPGQGLQFLFEYFSETQRNKGNFPGRFSGRQFSNSRSEMNVSTLELGDSALYLCASRTGSGANVLTFGAGSRLTVL.

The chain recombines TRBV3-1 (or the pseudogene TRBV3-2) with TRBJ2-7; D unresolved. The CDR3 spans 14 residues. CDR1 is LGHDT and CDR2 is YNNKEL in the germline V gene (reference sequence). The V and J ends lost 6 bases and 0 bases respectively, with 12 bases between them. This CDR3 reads CASSRSLSSYEQYF. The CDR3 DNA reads TGTGCCAGCAGTCGGAGCCTGAGCTCCTACGAGCAGTACTTC.

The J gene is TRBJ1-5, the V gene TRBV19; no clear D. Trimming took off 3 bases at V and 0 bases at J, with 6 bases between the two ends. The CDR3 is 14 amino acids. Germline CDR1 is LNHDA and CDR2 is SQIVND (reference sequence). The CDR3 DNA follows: TGTGCCAGTAGTATTTCAGATAGCAATCAGCCCCAGCATTTT. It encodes CASSISDSNQPQHF.

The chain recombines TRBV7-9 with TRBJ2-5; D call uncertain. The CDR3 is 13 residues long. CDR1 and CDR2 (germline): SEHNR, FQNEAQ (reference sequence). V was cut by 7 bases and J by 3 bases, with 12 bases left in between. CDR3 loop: CASTDAGEETQYF. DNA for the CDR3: TGTGCCAGCACCGACGCTGGAGAAGAGACCCAGTACTTC.

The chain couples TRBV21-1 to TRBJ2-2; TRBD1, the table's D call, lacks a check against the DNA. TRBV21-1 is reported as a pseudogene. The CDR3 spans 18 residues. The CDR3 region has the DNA TGTGCCAGCAGCAAAGGAACGGGACAGGGGGCGCGAACCGGGGAGCTGTTTTTT. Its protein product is CASSKGTGQGARTGELFF.

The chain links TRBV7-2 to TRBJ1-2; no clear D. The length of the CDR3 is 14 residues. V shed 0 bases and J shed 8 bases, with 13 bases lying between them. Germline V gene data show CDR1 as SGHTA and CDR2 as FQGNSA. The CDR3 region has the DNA TGTGCCAGCAGCTTAGCGCGGGGTTTCGAGGGCTACACCTTC. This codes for CASSLARGFEGYTF.

The CDR3 nucleotides read TGTGCCAGCAGCCAGGGGGGCGGTACCGGGGAGCTGTTTTTT. As protein: CASSQGGGTGELFF. This sequence joins TRBV9 and TRBJ2-2, with D possibly being TRBD1 (7 bases). The CDR3 sequence is 14 residues long. Germline assignment: CDR1 SGDLS and CDR2 YYNGEE. Trimming pared 4 bases from V and 5 bases from J, leaving 12 bases between.

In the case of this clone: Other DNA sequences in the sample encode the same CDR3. CDR3 in DNA: TGTGCCAGCAGCCACGGACTAGCGGGGGGTCTAGCCAAAAACATTCAGTACTTC. It specifies CASSHGLAGGLAKNIQYF. The rearrangement links TRBV3-1 (or the pseudogene TRBV3-2) to TRBJ2-4; TRBD2 agrees at 14 bases. V was pared by 3 bases and J by 0 bases, with 4 bases of the junction left unmatched. The germline V gene has CDR1 LGHDT and CDR2 YNNKEL (reference sequence). The CDR3 sequence is 18 residues long.

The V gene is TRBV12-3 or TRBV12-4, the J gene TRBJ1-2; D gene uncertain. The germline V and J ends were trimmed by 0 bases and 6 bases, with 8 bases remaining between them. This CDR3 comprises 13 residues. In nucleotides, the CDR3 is TGTGCCAGCAGTTTAGCGCGTGTCCATGGCTACACCTTC. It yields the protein CASSLARVHGYTF.